This note documents a single TCR beta chain sequence. The target antigen is unknown. TCR beta was sequenced from blood CD8+ and CD4+ T cells. The sample comes from a study of CD8 T cells in Susac syndrome. Whole-study findings and limits: Repertoires of Susac syndrome CD4+ T cells lacked clonal expansion.

Random-hexamer reverse transcription was applied to roughly 0.5 to 1 ug RNA. TCRdb redid the calling of the immunoSEQ multiplex PCR reads with MiXCR, one entry per CDR3 protein. Of some 210,000 distinct CDR3 sequences in the sample, roughly 93% are singletons; the top ten hold around 0.15%. Sample: CD4+ T cells from PBMCs. The sequence derives from a human donor with Susac syndrome.

Here the CDR3 DNA reads TGTGCCAGCAGCTTACGCCCTACCCCGGGGACTGAGGTTGGCTACACCTTC. As protein: CASSLRPTPGTEVGYTF. The chain joins TRBV7-3 to TRBJ1-2, with a possible D match to TRBD1 (5 bases). Germline-derived CDR1 and CDR2 are SGHTA and FQGTGA. This CDR3 comprises 17 residues. Trimming shortened V by 2 bases and J by 7 bases, and 23 bases separated the two germline ends.